The present T cell receptor (beta chain) was sequenced within a study of blood T cells in healthy people across ages. For the second PCR, which ran for roughly 7 to 11 cycles, a sample-barcoded 5' primer and a J-beta primer mix were used. Carrying 12 random nucleotides, a template-switch adaptor labeled each individual cDNA molecule. In TCRdb, the 5' RACE reads were re-called with MiXCR into one record per CDR3 protein. Of about 1.5 million distinct CDR3 sequences listed, roughly 43% are singletons. Germline CDR1 and CDR2: MNHNS and SASEGT. The CDR3 has 15 residues. V lost 3 bases to trimming and J lost 8 bases, with 16 bases between them. Findings and limits, study-wide: Strong correlation was found linking TCR beta diversity to naive T cell percentage.

Notes on this clonotype: No antigen is known for it.

This chain connects TRBV6-1 to TRBJ1-4, with a tentative D call TRBD1 (6 bases). What was sequenced was blood. The receptor was isolated from a woman between 18 and 29 years old in good health. CDR3 DNA: TGTGCCAGCAGTGATCCCACAGGGAGGGAAGAAAAACTGTTTTTT. Translation gives CASSDPTGREEKLFF.